This T cell receptor (beta chain) came from a study of CD8+ T cells in alopecia areata. Study information: Treated patients were given 5 to 10 mg oral tofacitinib twice daily. Study-level points and caveats: Sequencing of scalp tissue also captures the resident alphabeta T cells of normal skin.

Concerning this clone itself: Its antigen is unknown.

As the sequencing template, cDNA was produced by extracting RNA and reverse transcribing it. Sequencing used immunoSEQ multiplex PCR; TCRdb keeps in-frame clones, though not all of them. This table has about 130,000 clones, about 50% appearing once. The V end lost 3 bases, the J end lost 6 bases, and 9 bases lay between the germline ends. Germline V gene data show CDR1 as SGHRS and CDR2 as YFSETQ. The CDR3 contains 13 residues. This material consisted of CD8+ T cells sorted from blood, taken at week 0. The rearrangement joins TRBV5-1 to TRBJ2-2; no firm D call. The TCR was taken from a human donor with alopecia areata. Here the CDR3 reads CASSSEVAGELFF. CDR3 nucleotides: TGCGCCAGCAGCTCCGAGGTCGCCGGGGAGCTGTTTTTT.